This T cell receptor (beta chain) was documented in a study of T cells in Graves' hyperthyroidism and ophthalmopathy. In the study overall: Staff took peripheral blood when the initial diagnosis was made, before any treatment began. Study outcomes and limitations: Through a model of 13 V-J features, ophthalmopathy was separated from stable hyperthyroidism. Expanded thyroid clonotypes (above 0.001) were mostly also found in blood.

Template material for amplifying TCR beta CDR3 regions consisted of RNA transcripts. Primed by the HTBI set, a first-round RT-PCR was run on the TCR CDR3. TCRdb analysed the multiplex PCR reads with MiXCR anew, one entry per CDR3 protein. Here the sample spans about 840,000 distinct CDR3 sequences, roughly 40% being singletons. A note on this clonotype: The antigen remains undetermined. Germline is not matched at one junction end, which may reflect a read error.

Fresh peripheral blood, under 13 ml, was the source of the PBMCs. This clonotype originated in a man aged 18 to 30 with Graves' hyperthyroidism. The sequenced sample was blood.

CDR3: CASSQGTNRGYEQYF. The CDR3 DNA sequence: TGCGCCAGCAGCCAAGGTACAAACAGGGGATACGAGCAGTACTTC. The rearrangement joins TRBV9 to TRBJ2-7; 7 nucleotides match TRBD1. CDR3 length: 15 amino acids. Germline CDR1 and CDR2: SGDLS and YYNGEE.